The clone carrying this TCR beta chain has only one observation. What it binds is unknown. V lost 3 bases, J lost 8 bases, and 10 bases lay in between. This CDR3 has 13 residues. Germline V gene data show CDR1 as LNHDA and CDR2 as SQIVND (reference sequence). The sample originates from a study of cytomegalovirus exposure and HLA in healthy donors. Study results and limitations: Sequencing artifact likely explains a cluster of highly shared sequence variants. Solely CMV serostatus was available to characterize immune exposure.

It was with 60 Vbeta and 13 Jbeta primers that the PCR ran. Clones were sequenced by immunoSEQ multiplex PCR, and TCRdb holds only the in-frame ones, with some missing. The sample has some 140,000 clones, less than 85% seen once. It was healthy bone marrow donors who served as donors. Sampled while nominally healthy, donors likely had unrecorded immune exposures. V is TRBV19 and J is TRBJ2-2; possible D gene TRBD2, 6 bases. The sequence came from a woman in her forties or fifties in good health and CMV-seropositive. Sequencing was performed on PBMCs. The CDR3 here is CASSIGGKGELFF. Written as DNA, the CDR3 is TGTGCCAGTAGTATTGGGGGGAAGGGGGAGCTGTTTTTT.